This T cell receptor (beta chain) emerged from a study of early T cells in non-severe SARS-CoV-2 infection. Study details: Investigators sequenced bulk RNA drawn from unsorted whole blood, and chains remained unpaired. Overall study results and limits: Lookups in VDJdb leaned toward anti-spike CD8 responses and missed private and CD4 specificities.

This clonotype has at least ten counts. The antigen remains undetermined. Unique molecular identifiers (one per individual cDNA molecule) were attached. TCRdb re-called the 5' RACE reads through MiXCR, storing one row per CDR3 protein. The table has about 31,000 distinct CDR3 sequences, under 6.5% seen once. V shed 6 bases and J 4 bases; nucleotides not matched to a gene: 12. The CDR3 runs 16 residues. Germline CDR1 is SGDLS and CDR2 is YYNGEE. The rearrangement links TRBV9 to TRBJ2-1; TRBD2 matches at 8 bases. What was sequenced was whole blood. The TCR originated in an adult who was a healthcare worker with PCR-confirmed SARS-CoV-2 infection or an uninfected control (not recorded which). For the CDR3, the DNA is TGTGCCAGCACTCCCACGGGGGGGGGTGCATACAATGAGCAGTTCTTC. Protein sequence: CASTPTGGGAYNEQFF.